The entry that follows covers one TCR beta chain sequence. It lacks a known antigen. One base away there is no much larger clone; base qualities are not given. This specimen belongs to a study of T cell repertoires in cytomegalovirus infection (dated 2019 in TCRdb). Turning to the overall study: Donor HLA type was relevant to the analysis, because carriage of CMV infection together with the matching HLA type was indicated by public TCR beta signatures.

For sequencing, an Illumina HiSeq 1500 was employed. TCRdb redid the processing of the public reads, applying fastp at Q25 and MiXCR, and retained in-frame beta chains. Here each entry gathers all rows of one CDR3 protein and keeps the most common genes and DNA. The sample records fewer than 300,000 distinct CDR3 sequences, about 25% of which are singletons. The ten largest account for approximately 14% of the sample. The paper as a whole reports these results and caveats: In both this cohort and an independent roughly 400-donor cohort, the cumulative frequency of public TCR beta family members distinguished carriers of CMV infection plus the relevant HLA type. The ex vivo response was dominated by HLA-C-restricted CMV-specific TCR beta clonotypes, which also provided the single most frequent clonotype in two of eight donors.

There are 15 amino acids in the CDR3, from cysteine to phenylalanine inclusive. Just the 45-base CDR3 DNA is kept, in frame starting at base 1. From V the trimming removes 2 bases and from J it removes 6 bases, while the gene matches leave 3 bases of the junction unaccounted for. Reading the germline V gene (reference sequence) gives CDR1 LNHNV and CDR2 YYDKDF. This receptor was taken from a human donor in good health (CMV status not recorded). Some clones in this sample may be carry-over from other donors' samples. The chain employs TRBV15 and TRBJ2-7, and 14 bases in between align with TRBD2. What was sequenced was PBMCs. The DNA sequence reads TGTGCCACCAGCAGACAGGGACTAGCGGGAGCCGAGCAGTACTTC. This is translated as CATSRQGLAGAEQYF.